Sequencing of this TCR beta chain was carried out in a study of blood T cell repertoires in COVID-19. The overall study: Acute-phase and convalescent COVID-19 samples originated in the United States, Italy and Spain. Sample material is recorded as cDNA or gDNA derived from T cells, B-cell-depleted T cells, or PBMCs.

Method: immunoSEQ multiplex PCR; TCRdb's copy keeps in-frame clones and lacks some. The sample lists tens of thousands of clones, about nine tenths occurring once. Germline V CDR1 and CDR2: MDHEN, SYDVKM. The CDR3 has 10 amino acids. The sequenced material came from peripheral blood. This TCR derives from a man aged 45-65 years with COVID-19, enrolled during active disease. The chain joins TRBV28 to TRBJ1-2, with D unresolved. The CDR3 reads CGSGNYGYTF. CDR3 nucleotides: TGTGGCTCGGGTAACTATGGCTACACCTTC.